The table lists the clone carrying this TCR beta chain with a few counts. This entry comes from a study of identical twins. Germline CDR1 reads DFQATT; CDR2 reads SNEGSKA (reference sequence). This CDR3 comprises 13 residues. V was cut by 5 bases and J by 3 bases, with 10 bases left in between. TCRdb reprocessed the 5' RACE reads with MiXCR, giving one entry per CDR3 protein. The profile covers 450,000 or so distinct CDR3 sequences, with less than 20% appearing a single time and roughly 12% taken by the ten largest. The TCR was taken from a man aged 45-65 years in good health. V and J are TRBV20-1 and TRBJ2-2; no definite D call. Material for sequencing was naive T cells sorted from blood. The CDR3 sequence is CSAPRWYTGELFF. CDR3 sequence (DNA): TGCAGTGCTCCTCGATGGTACACCGGGGAGCTGTTTTTT.